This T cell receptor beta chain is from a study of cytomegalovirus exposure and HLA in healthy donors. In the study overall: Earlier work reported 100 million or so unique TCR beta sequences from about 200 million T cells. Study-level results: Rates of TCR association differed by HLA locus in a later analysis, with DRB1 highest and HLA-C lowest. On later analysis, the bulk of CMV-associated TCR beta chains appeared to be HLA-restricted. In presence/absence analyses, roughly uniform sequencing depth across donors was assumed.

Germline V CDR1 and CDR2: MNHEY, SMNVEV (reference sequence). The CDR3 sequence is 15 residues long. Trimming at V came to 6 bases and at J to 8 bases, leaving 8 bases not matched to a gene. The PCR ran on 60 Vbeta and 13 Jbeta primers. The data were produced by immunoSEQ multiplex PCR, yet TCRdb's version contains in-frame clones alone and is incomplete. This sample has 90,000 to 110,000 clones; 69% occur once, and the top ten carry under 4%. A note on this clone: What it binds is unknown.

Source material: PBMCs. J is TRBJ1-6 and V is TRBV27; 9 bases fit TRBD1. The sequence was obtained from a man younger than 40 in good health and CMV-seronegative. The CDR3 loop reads CASREGQGVYSPLHF. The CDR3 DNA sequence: TGTGCCAGCAGGGAGGGACAGGGCGTATATTCACCCCTCCACTTT.